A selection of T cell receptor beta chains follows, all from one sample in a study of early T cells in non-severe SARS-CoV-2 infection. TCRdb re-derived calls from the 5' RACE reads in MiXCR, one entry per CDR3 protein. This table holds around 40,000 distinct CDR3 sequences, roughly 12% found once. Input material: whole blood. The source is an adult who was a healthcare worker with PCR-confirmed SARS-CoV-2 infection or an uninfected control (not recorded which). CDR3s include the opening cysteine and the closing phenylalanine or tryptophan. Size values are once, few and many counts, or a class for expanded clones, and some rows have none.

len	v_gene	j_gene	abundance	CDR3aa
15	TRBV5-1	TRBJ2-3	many	CASSLVSGMADTQYF
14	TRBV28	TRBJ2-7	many	CASSLSNRGYEQYF
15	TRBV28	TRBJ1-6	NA	CAHRAVVTYNSPLHF
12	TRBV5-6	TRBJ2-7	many	CASSFTGYEQYF
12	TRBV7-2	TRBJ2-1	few	CASSLYRGTLNF
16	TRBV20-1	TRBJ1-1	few	CSASFKYRGGNTEAFF
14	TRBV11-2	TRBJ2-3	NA	CASHGGQVADTQYF
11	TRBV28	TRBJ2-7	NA	CVSSDNTEQYF
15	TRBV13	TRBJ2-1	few	CASSFGTRIYNEQFF
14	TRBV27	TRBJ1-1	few	CASRNLGRSREAFF